The 24 T cell receptor beta chains in this list originate from one sample, sequenced in a study of blood T cell repertoires in COVID-19. TCRdb's table, derived via immunoSEQ multiplex PCR, lists solely in-frame clones and lacks some. The data contain some 150,000 clones, around 80% of them singletons. The sample consisted of peripheral blood. The source of these receptors is a woman in her sixties or seventies with acute or convalescent COVID-19.

This sequence joins TRBV11-3 and TRBJ2-1, with D possibly matching TRBD1 (6 bases). From germline, CDR1 is SGHNT and CDR2 YENEEA. This CDR3 has 13 residues. V gave up 3 bases and J gave up 4 bases, with 7 bases separating them. CDR3 bases: TGTGCCAGCAGCTTGGACAGTTACAATGAGCAGTTCTTC. This translates into CASSLDSYNEQFF.

This clone was found once. The V gene is TRBV6-1, the J gene TRBJ1-1, with no clear D. Germline CDR1 reads MNHNS; CDR2 reads SASEGT. The ends were cut back, 2 bases at V and 1 base at J, with 8 bases in the middle. This CDR3 has 14 residues. The CDR3 DNA reads as TGTGCCAGCAGTGAAAGGCGGCAGAACACTGAAGCTTTCTTT. It codes for CASSERRQNTEAFF.

V and J are TRBV21-1 and TRBJ1-2; the table's D call TRBD1 went unverified against the DNA. TRBV21-1 is a documented pseudogene. The CDR3 is 13 amino acids. The CDR3 region has the DNA TGTGCCAGCAGCAAACGACAGGGTCATGGCTACACCTTC. Protein sequence: CASSKRQGHGYTF.

The chain recombines TRBV7-2 with TRBJ1-2; D gene unclear. Trimming removed 5 bases at V and 5 bases at J, with 9 bases between. CDR3 length equals 12 residues. CDR1 and CDR2 from the germline V gene are SGHTA and FQGNSA. In nucleotides, the CDR3 is TGTGCCAGCAGCCGACCGGGTTATGGCTACACCTTC. Amino acids: CASSRPGYGYTF.

The chain carries TRBV6-1 and TRBJ1-1; D may be TRBD1 (6 bases). The CDR3 sequence is 13 residues long. Germline-derived CDR1 and CDR2 are MNHNS and SASEGT. The V gene lost 3 bases and the J gene lost 1 base, with 6 bases spanning the gap. The DNA of the CDR3 is TGTGCCAGCAGTGACAGGGGGAACACTGAAGCTTTCTTT. It translates to CASSDRGNTEAFF.

The rearrangement links TRBV4-3 to TRBJ2-3, with TRBD1 identical over 8 bases. Germline V CDR1 and CDR2: LGHNA, YSLEER. With V trimmed by 3 bases and J by 4 bases, 9 bases remained unmatched. The CDR3 sequence is 16 residues long. CDR3 in amino acids: CASSQVDRGVADTQYF. The CDR3 nucleotides are TGCGCCAGCAGCCAGGTCGACAGGGGAGTCGCAGATACGCAGTATTTT.

This clone was seen just once. The CDR3 DNA reads as TGTGCCAGCAGCTTACGACAGTCTTGGGAGCAGTACTTC. Amino acid sequence: CASSLRQSWEQYF. V gene TRBV5-5 combines with J gene TRBJ2-7, with D perhaps matching TRBD1 (5 bases). Trimming stripped 2 bases from V and 7 bases from J, with 13 bases between. This CDR3 contains 13 residues. Germline V gene sequence: CDR1 SGHKS, CDR2 YYEKEE (reference sequence). Based on the CDR3 plus reference TRBV5-5 and TRBJ2-7, the full variable domain is DAGVTQSPTHLIKTRGQQVTLRCSPISGHKSVSWYQQVLGQGPQFIFQYYEKEERGRGNFPDRFSARQFPNYSSELNVNALLLGDSALYLCASSLRQSWEQYFGPGTRLTVT.

The chain carries TRBV27 and TRBJ2-7; 10 nucleotides match TRBD1. The CDR3 has 15 amino acids. The junction had 13 bases not matched to a gene; V was cut back by 7 bases and J by 7 bases. Germline V gives CDR1 MNHEY, CDR2 SMNVEV (reference sequence). CDR3 DNA: TGTGCCAGCAAAGCCCGACAGGGGGCGCCGGGAGAGCAGTACTTC. The encoded protein is CASKARQGAPGEQYF.

As for this clone: One junction end does not reproduce the germline sequence, and a read error may be involved. Written as DNA, the CDR3 is TGTGCCAGCAGCCTAGGGACTGACCTCTACAATGAGCAGTTCTTC. This sequence encodes CASSLGTDLYNEQFF. The chain couples TRBV13 to TRBJ2-1, with TRBD2 as a possible D gene (6 bases). CDR1 and CDR2 (germline): PRHDT, FYEKMQ (reference sequence). The CDR3 contains 15 residues.

The chain carries TRBV19 and TRBJ1-3; 8 nucleotides agree with TRBD1. V gave up 3 bases and J gave up 0 bases; unmatched junction bases: 16. This CDR3 has 20 residues. CDR1 LNHDA and CDR2 SQIVND come from the germline V gene (reference sequence). The CDR3 DNA reads TGTGCCAGTAGTATCCTCCGGGGGACAGGAGGCCTAAGCTCTGGAAACACCATATATTTT. This codes for CASSILRGTGGLSSGNTIYF.

V and J are TRBV25-1 and TRBJ1-1; a possible D gene is TRBD1 (6 bases). V was shortened by 5 bases and J by 6 bases, with 13 bases between the two germline ends. Germline-derived CDR1 and CDR2 are MGHDK and SYGVNS. This CDR3 region has 13 residues. The CDR3 is CASSSTGSSEAFF. CDR3 bases: TGTGCCAGCAGTTCAACAGGGTCCTCTGAAGCTTTCTTT.

The chain couples TRBV5-1 to TRBJ2-3; a possible D gene is TRBD1 (5 bases). The germline V and J ends were trimmed by 0 bases and 6 bases, with 11 bases remaining between them. Germline lookup yields CDR1 SGHRS and CDR2 YFSETQ. The CDR3 runs to 14 residues. CDR3 sequence reads: CASSLGGSEDTQYF. As DNA, the CDR3 is TGCGCCAGCAGCTTGGGGGGCAGCGAGGATACGCAGTATTTT.

The J gene is TRBJ2-7, the V gene TRBV6-5; TRBD2 is a possible D gene (6 bases). The CDR3 length is 14 residues. Trimming left V 6 bases short and J 0 bases short, with 12 bases between. The V gene's germline CDR1 is MNHEY and CDR2 SVGAGI. CDR3 protein: CASSYGRGSYEQYF. DNA for the CDR3: TGTGCCAGCAGCTACGGGAGAGGCTCCTACGAGCAGTACTTC.

The V and J genes are TRBV9 and TRBJ2-2; the D is unclear. Trimming cost V 0 bases and J 1 base, with 10 bases left between them. The CDR3 loop spans 16 amino acids. CDR1 and CDR2 (germline): SGDLS, YYNGEE. CDR3 sequence reads: CASSVGVLGNTGELFF. Here the CDR3 DNA reads TGTGCCAGCAGCGTAGGCGTGCTAGGGAACACCGGGGAGCTGTTTTTT.

The V gene is TRBV2, the J gene TRBJ2-2; D is unclear. The CDR3 sequence is 13 residues long. Germline V CDR1 and CDR2: SNHLY, FYNNEI. V was shortened by 2 bases and J by 4 bases, with 5 bases between the two germline ends. CDR3 sequence (DNA): TGTGCCAGCAGTGAACTTAGCACCGGGGAGCTGTTTTTT. It yields the protein CASSELSTGELFF.

The rearrangement joins TRBV6-5 to TRBJ1-5; D is possibly TRBD1 (5 bases). With 2 bases removed from V and 4 bases from J, the gap between germline ends came to 9 bases. Germline V gene lookup returns CDR1 MNHEY and CDR2 SVGAGI. CDR3 size: 14 residues. DNA for the CDR3: TGTGCCAGCAGTTACGGGGGGAGAAATCAGCCCCAGCATTTT. This gives the protein CASSYGGRNQPQHF.

The chain has TRBV6-6 and TRBJ1-5, with 7 bases matching TRBD1. From germline, CDR1 is MNHNY and CDR2 SVGAGI (reference sequence). V dropped 6 bases and J dropped 3; count of bases not matched to a gene: 8. This CDR3 has 15 residues. The CDR3 sequence is CASSSDRADNQPQHF. DNA of the CDR3: TGTGCCAGCAGCTCCGACAGGGCTGACAATCAGCCCCAGCATTTT.

The chain recombines TRBV5-4 with TRBJ2-3; TRBD1 matches 8 bases. CDR3 size: 16 residues. Germline V gene lookup returns CDR1 SGHNT and CDR2 YYREEE (reference sequence). V lost 4 bases to trimming and J lost 1 base; unmatched junction nucleotides: 8. The CDR3 is CASSPKDREGTDTQYF. CDR3 bases: TGTGCCAGCAGCCCCAAGGACAGGGAGGGCACAGATACGCAGTATTTT. Supplemented by reference TRBV5-4 and TRBJ2-3, the full variable domain reads ETGVTQSPTHLIKTRGQQVTLRCSSQSGHNTVSWYQQALGQGPQFIFQYYREEENGRGNFPPRFSGLQFPNYSSELNVNALELDDSALYLCASSPKDREGTDTQYFGPGTRLTVL.

This clone was picked up one time. The chain is built from TRBV3-1 (or the pseudogene TRBV3-2) and TRBJ2-3; 11 bases match TRBD2. This CDR3 is 16 amino acids long. V was clipped by 3 bases and J by 4 bases; unmatched bases: 6. Germline CDR1 and CDR2: LGHDT and YNNKEL (reference sequence). In nucleotides, the CDR3 is TGTGCCAGCAGCCACCTTAGCGGGGGGGCTGCAGATACGCAGTATTTT. Amino acids: CASSHLSGGAADTQYF.

The chain joins TRBV6-1 to TRBJ1-3, with D perhaps matching TRBD1 (6 bases). Trimming removed 8 bases from V and 3 bases from J, with 17 bases in between. This CDR3 is built from 15 residues. Germline V lookup: CDR1 MNHNS, CDR2 SASEGT. CDR3 loop: CASGYTQGSGNTIYF. CDR3 nucleotide sequence: TGTGCCAGCGGGTATACACAGGGTAGTGGAAACACCATATATTTT.

This chain links TRBV4-1 with TRBJ1-2; 7 positions agree with TRBD1. Unmatched junction bases numbered 8, after V lost 0 bases and J lost 7 bases. The length of the CDR3 is 15 residues. CDR1 and CDR2 (germline): MGHRA, YSYEKL. This chain's CDR3 is CASSQEYRGRRGYTF. In DNA, the CDR3 is TGCGCCAGCAGCCAAGAGTACAGGGGTCGGCGTGGCTACACCTTC.

V gene TRBV6-5 combines with J gene TRBJ2-1; a possible D gene is TRBD1 (6 bases). Germline values: CDR1 MNHEY, CDR2 SVGAGI. V lost 5 bases, J lost 3 bases, and 11 bases lay in between. The length of the CDR3 is 14 residues. The CDR3, as DNA: TGTGCCAGCAGTCCCGGGACACACTACAATGAGCAGTTCTTC. Residues: CASSPGTHYNEQFF.

This chain joins TRBV29-1 and TRBJ2-1; 8 bases line up with TRBD2. The length of the CDR3 is 14 residues. J gave up 4 bases and V 2 bases, and 4 bases lay outside the gene matches. Germline V gene lookup returns CDR1 SQVTM and CDR2 ANQGSEA. CDR3 amino acids: CSVETSGVYNEQFF. The CDR3 DNA is TGCAGCGTTGAAACTAGCGGAGTATACAATGAGCAGTTCTTC.

This chain links TRBV14 with TRBJ2-3; 8 bases match TRBD2. V was clipped by 0 bases and J by 2 bases; unmatched bases: 7. CDR1 SGHDN and CDR2 FVKESK come from the germline V gene. The CDR3 is made up of 17 amino acids. CDR3 in DNA: TGTGCCAGCAGCCAAGAAATAGCGGGGCTAGTCACAGATACGCAGTATTTT. Protein product: CASSQEIAGLVTDTQYF.